This T cell receptor (beta chain) was documented in a study of shared clonotypes between healthy human individuals. The germline V gene encodes CDR1 SGHTA and CDR2 FQGNSA. With V trimmed by 4 bases and J by 2 bases, 4 bases remained unmatched. The CDR3 is 14 residues long. Generated by immunoSEQ multiplex PCR, the TCRdb table keeps only in-frame clones and is missing some. The data contain roughly 2,000,000 clones, 85% to 95% of them seen just once; the ten biggest clones take up under 1.5%. CD45RO-negative cells were positively selected for CCR7, leaving out terminally differentiated effector memory CD45RA+ cells.

Sample: naive CD8+ T cells sorted from blood. The clonotype comes from a man aged 18 to 30 in good health. The V and J genes are TRBV7-2 and TRBJ2-5, with 7 bases lining up with TRBD2. CDR3 in amino acids: CASSWASGQETQYF. The CDR3, as DNA: TGTGCCAGCAGCTGGGCTAGCGGACAAGAGACCCAGTACTTC.